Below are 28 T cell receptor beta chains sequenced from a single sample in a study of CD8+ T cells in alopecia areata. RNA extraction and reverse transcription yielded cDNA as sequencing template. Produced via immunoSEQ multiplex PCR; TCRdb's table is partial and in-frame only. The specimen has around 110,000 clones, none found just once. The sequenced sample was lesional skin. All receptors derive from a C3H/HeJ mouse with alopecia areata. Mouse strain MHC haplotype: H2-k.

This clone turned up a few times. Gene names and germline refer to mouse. The CDR3 protein is CASSRLGGLNQDTQYF. CDR3 bases read: TGTGCTAGCAGTCGACTGGGGGGTCTTAACCAAGAC. The chain employs TRBV17 and TRBJ2-5; TRBD2 aligns across 10 bases. The sequence runs out 4 residues before the end of the CDR3; the remainder is reconstructed from the germline J gene. This CDR3 has 16 residues. Germline CDR1 and CDR2: MNHDT and YYDKIL. Trimming at V came to 5 bases and at J to 0 bases, leaving 5 bases not matched to a gene.

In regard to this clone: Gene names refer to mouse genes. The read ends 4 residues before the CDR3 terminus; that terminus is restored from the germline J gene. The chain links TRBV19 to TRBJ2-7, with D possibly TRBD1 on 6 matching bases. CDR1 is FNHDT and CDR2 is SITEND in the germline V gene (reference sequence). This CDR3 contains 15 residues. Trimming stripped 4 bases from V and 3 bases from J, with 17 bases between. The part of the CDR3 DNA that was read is TGTGCCAGCAGTCTAGAAGAGGGGGTCGTCTAT. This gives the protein CASSLEEGVVY. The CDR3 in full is CASSLEEGVVYEQYF.

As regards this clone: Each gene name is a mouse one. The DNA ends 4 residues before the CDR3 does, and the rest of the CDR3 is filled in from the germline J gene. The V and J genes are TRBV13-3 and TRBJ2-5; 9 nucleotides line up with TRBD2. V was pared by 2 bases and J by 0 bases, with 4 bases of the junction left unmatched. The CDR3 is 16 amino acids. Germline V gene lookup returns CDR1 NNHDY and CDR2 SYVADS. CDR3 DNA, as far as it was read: TGTGCCAGCAGTGAAAGGACTGGGGTTAACCAAGAC. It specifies CASSERTGVNQD. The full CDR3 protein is CASSERTGVNQDTQYF. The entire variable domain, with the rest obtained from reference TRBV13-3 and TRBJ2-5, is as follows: EAAVTQSPRSKVAVTGGKVTLSCHQTNNHDYMYWYRQDTGHGLRLIHYSYVADSTEKGDIPDGYKASRPSQENFSLILELASLSQTAVYFCASSERTGVNQDTQYFGPGTRLLVL.

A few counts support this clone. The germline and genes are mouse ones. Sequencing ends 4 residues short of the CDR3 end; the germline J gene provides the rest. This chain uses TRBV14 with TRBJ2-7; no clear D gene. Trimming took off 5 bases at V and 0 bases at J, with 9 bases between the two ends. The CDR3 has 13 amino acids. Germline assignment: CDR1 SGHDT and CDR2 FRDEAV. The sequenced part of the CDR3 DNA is TGTGCCAGCAGCCCACATAGCTCCTAT. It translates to CASSPHSSY. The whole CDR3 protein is CASSPHSSYEQYF.

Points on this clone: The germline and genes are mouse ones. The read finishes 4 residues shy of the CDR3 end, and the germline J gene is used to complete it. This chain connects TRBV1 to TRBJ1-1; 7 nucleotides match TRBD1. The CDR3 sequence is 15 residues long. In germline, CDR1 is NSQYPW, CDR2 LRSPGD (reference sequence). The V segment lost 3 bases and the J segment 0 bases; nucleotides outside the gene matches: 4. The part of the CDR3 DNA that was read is TGCACCTGCAGTGCCCCAGGGGGTGCAAACACA. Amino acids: CTCSAPGGANT. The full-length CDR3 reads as CTCSAPGGANTEVFF.

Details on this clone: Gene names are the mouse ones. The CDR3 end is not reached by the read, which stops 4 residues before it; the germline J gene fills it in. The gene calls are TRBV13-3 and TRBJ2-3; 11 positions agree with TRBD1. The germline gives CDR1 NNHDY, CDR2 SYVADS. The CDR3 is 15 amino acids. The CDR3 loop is CASSDEGQGVETLYF. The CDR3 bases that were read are TGTGCCAGCAGTGATGAGGGACAGGGGGTAGAA.

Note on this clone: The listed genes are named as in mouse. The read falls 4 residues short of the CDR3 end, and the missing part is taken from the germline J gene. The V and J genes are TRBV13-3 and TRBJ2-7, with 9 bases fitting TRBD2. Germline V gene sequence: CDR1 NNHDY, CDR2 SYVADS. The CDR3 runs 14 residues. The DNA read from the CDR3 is TGTGCCAGCAGTGATACTGGGGGGATCGAT. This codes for CASSDTGGID. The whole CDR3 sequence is CASSDTGGIDEQYF.

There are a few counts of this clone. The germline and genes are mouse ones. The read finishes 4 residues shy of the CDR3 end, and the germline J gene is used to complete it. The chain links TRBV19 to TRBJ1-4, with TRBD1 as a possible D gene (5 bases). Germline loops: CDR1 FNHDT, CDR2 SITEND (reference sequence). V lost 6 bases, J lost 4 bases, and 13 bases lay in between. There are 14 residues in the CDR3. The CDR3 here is CASTPGQNNERLFF. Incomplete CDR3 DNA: TGTGCCAGCACCCCCGGACAAAACAACGAA.

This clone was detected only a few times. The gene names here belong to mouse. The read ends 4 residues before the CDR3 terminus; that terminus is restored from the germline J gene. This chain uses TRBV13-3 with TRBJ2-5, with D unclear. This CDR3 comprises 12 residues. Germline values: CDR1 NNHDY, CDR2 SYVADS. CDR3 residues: CASSDNFDTQYF. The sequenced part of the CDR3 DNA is TGTGCCAGCAGTGATAACTTCGAC.

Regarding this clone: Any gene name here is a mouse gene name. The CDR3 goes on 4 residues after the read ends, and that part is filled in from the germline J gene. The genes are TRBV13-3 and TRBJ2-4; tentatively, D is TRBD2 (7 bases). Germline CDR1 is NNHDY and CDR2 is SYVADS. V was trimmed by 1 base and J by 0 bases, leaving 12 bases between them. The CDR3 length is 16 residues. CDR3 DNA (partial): TGTGCCAGCAGTGATTGGGGGGCGCCTAGTCAAAAC. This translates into CASSDWGAPSQN. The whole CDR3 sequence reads CASSDWGAPSQNTLYF.

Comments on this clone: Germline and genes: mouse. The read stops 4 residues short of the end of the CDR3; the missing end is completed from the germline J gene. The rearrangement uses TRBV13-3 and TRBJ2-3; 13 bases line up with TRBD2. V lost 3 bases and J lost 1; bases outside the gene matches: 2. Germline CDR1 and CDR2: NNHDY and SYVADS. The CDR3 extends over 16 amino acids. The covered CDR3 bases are TGTGCCAGCAGTGCGGACTGGGGGGGCCGTGCAGAA. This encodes CASSADWGGRAE. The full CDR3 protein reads CASSADWGGRAETLYF.

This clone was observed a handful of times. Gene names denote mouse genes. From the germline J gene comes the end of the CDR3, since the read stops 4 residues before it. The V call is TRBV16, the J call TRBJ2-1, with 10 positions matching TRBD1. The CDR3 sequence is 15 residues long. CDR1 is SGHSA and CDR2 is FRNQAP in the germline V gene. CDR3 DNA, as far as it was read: TGTGCAAGCAGCCCCCCGACAGGGGGCTGGGCT. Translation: CASSPPTGGWA. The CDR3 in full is CASSPPTGGWAEQFF.

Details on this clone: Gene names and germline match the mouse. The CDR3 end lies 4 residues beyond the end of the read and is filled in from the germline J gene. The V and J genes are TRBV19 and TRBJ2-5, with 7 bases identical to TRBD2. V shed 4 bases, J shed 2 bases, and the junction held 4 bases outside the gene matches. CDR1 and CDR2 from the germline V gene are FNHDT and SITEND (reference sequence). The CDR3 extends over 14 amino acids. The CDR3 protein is CASSPTGVQDTQYF. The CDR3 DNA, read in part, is TGTGCCAGCAGTCCTACTGGGGTCCAAGAC.

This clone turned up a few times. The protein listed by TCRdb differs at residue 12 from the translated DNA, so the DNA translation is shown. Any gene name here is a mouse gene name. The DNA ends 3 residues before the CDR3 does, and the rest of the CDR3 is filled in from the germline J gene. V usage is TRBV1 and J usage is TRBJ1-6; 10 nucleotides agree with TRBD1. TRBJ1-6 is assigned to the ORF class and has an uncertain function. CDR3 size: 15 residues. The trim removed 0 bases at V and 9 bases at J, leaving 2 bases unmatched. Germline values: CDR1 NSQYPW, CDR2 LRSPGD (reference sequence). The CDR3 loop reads CTCSAEGDRGSPLYF. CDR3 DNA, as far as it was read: TGCACCTGCAGTGCAGAAGGGGACAGGGGTTCGCCC.

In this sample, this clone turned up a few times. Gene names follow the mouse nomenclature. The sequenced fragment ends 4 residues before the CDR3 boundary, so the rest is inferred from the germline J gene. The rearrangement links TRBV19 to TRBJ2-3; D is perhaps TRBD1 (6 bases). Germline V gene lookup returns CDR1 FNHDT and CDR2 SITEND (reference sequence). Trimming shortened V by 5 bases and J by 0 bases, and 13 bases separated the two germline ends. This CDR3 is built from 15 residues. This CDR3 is CASRYRDNSAETLYF. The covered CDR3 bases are TGTGCCAGCAGGTACCGGGACAATAGTGCAGAA.

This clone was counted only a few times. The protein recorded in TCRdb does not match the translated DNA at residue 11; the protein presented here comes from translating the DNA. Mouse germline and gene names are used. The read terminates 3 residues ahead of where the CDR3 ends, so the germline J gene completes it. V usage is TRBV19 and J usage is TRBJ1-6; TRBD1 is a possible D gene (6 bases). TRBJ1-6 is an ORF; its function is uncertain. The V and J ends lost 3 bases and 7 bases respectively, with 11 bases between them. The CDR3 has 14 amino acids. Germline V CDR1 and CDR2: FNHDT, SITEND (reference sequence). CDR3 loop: CASSTQGSNSPLYF. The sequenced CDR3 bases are TGTGCCAGCAGTACCCAGGGGAGCAATTCGCCC.

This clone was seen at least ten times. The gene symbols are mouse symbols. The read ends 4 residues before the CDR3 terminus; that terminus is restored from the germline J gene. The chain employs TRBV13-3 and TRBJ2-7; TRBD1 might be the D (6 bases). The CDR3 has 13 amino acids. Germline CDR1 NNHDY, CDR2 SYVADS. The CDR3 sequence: CASSRGQVYEQYF. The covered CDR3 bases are TGTGCCAGCAGTCGGGGACAAGTTTAT.

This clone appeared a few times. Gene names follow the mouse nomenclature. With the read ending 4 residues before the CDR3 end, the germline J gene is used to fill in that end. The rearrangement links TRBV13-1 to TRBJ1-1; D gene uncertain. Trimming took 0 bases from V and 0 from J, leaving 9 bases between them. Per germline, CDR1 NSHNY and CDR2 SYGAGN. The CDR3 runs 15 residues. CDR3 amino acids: CASSDAQRANTEVFF. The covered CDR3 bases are TGTGCCAGCAGTGATGCTCAGAGAGCAAACACA.

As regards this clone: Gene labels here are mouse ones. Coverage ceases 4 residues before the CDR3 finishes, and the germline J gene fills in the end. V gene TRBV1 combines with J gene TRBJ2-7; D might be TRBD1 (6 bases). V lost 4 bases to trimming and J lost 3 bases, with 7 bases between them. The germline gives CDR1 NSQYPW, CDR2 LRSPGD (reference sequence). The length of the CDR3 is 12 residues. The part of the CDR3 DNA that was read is TGCACCTGCAGTGACAGGGACTAT. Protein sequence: CTCSDRDY. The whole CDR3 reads CTCSDRDYEQYF.

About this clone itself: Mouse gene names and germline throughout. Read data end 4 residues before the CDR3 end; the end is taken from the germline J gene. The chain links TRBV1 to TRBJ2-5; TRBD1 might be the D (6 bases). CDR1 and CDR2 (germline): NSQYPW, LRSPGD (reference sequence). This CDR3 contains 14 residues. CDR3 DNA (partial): TGCACCTGCAGTGCGTCCGGGACAAAAGAC. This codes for CTCSASGTKD. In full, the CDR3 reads CTCSASGTKDTQYF.

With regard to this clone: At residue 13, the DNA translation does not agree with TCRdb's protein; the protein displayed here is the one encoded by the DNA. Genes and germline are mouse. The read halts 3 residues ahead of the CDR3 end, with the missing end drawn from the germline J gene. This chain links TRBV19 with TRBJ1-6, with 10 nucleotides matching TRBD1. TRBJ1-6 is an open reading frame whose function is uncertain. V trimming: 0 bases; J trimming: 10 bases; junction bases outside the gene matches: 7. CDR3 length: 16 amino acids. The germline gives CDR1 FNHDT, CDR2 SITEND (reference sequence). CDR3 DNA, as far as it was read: TGTGCCAGCAGTATAGACGGGACAGGGGCTGGATCGCCC. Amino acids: CASSIDGTGAGSP. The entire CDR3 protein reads CASSIDGTGAGSPLYF.

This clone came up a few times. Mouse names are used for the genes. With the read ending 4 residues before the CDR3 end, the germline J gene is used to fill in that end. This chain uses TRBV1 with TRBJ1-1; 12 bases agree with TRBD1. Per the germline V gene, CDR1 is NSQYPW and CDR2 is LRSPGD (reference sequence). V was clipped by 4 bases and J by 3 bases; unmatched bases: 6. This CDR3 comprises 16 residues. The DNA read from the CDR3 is TGCACCTGCAGTGAGGGACAGGGGGCGAGGGACACA. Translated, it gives CTCSEGQGARDT. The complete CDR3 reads CTCSEGQGARDTEVFF. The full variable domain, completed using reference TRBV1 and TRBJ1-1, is VTLLEQNPRWRLVPRGQAVNLRCILKNSQYPWMSWYQQDLQKQLQWLFTLRSPGDKEVKSLPGADYLATRVTDTELRLQVANMSQGRTLYCTCSEGQGARDTEVFFGKGTRLTVV.

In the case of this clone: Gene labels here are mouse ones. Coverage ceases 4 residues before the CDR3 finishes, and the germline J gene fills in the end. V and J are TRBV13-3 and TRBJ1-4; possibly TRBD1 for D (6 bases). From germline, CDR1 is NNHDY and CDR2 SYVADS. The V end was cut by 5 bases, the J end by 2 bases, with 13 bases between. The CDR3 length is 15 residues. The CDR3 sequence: CASRSPGQSNERLFF. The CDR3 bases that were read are TGTGCCAGCAGATCTCCGGGACAATCCAACGAA.

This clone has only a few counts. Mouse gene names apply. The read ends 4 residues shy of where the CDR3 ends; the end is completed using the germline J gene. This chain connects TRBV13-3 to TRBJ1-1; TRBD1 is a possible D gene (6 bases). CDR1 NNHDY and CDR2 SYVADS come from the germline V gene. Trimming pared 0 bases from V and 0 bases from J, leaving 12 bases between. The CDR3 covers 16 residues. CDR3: CASSDARTDANTEVFF. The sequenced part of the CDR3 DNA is TGTGCCAGCAGTGATGCCCGGACAGATGCAAACACA.

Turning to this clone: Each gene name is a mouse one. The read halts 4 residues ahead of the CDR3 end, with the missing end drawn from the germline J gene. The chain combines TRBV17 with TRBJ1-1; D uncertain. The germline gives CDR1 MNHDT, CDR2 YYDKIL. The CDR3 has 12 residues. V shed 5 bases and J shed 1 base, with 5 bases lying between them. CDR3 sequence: CASSQENTEVFF. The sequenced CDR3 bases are TGTGCTAGCAGTCAGGAAAACACA. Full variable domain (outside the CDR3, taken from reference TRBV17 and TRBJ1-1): DTTVKQNPRYKLARVGKPVNLICSQTMNHDTMYWYQKKPNQAPKLLLFYYDKILNREADTFEKFQSSRPNNSFCSLYIGSAGLEYSAMYLCASSQENTEVFFGKGTRLTVV.

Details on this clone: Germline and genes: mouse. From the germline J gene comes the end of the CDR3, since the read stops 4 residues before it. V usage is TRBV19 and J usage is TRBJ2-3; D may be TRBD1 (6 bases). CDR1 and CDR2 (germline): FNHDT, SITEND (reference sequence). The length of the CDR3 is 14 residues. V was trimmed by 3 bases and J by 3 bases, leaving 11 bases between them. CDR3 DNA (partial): TGTGCCAGCAGTACGACAGGCGGGGCAGAA. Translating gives CASSTTGGAE. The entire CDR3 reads CASSTTGGAETLYF.

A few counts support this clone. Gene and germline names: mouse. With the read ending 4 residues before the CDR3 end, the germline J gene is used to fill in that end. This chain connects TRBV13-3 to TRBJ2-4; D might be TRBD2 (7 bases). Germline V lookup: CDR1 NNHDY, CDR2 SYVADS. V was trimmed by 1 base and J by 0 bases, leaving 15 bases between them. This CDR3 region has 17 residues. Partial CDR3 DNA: TGTGCCAGCAGTGATTGGGGGGCGGCCCTTAGTCAAAAC. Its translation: CASSDWGAALSQN. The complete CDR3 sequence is CASSDWGAALSQNTLYF.

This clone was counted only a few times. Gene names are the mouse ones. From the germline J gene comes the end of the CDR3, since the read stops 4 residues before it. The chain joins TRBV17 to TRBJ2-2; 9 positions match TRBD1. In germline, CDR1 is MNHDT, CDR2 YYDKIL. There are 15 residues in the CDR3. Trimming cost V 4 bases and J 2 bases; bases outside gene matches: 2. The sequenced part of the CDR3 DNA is TGTGCTAGCAGTAACAGGGGGCAGAACACCGGG. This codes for CASSNRGQNTG. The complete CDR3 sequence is CASSNRGQNTGQLYF.